This T cell receptor (beta chain) is drawn from a study of OX40 agonist ivuxolimab in advanced cancers. Here immunoSEQ multiplex PCR was the method, and the copy in TCRdb shows in-frame clones only, minus some. The table includes 60,000 to 70,000 clones, about 91% detected once. This clone was seen a single time. Its antigen is not known. Excluded were patients having autoimmune disease history or systemic immunosuppression. This CDR3 is 15 amino acids long. The germline gives CDR1 SGHAT, CDR2 FQDESV (reference sequence). V trimming: 2 bases; J trimming: 15 bases; junction bases outside the gene matches: 12. Findings and caveats of the study: The study observed clonal expansion of CD4+ and CD8+ blood T cells by week 6 at 0.1 to 3.0 mg/kg. Partial responders treated at 0.1-3.0 mg/kg exhibited clonal expansion among the lowest measured. On average, CD8+ T cells showed a greater number of expanded clones than CD4+.

The chain couples TRBV11-1 to TRBJ2-1; 11 bases fit TRBD2. This receptor was identified in an adult with an advanced solid tumor such as melanoma, head and neck, liver or kidney cancer. The source was CD4+ or CD8+ T cells sorted from blood, collected in a trial of the OX40 agonist ivuxolimab. CDR3 DNA: TGTGCCAGCAGCTTAAGTCCACTAGCGGGGGCTGCGAGGTTCTTC. Its translation: CASSLSPLAGAARFF.